Following are 21 T cell receptor beta chains from one sample sequenced in a study of T cells in localized non-small cell lung cancer. Sequencing used immunoSEQ multiplex PCR; TCRdb keeps in-frame clones, though not all of them. Of more than 2,500 clones listed, more than 25% are singletons. The sample consisted of lung tumor tissue, taken before any cancer treatment. These receptors originate from a woman aged 40-75 years with stage I lung adenocarcinoma.

As DNA, the CDR3 is TGTGCCACCAGCAGAGATCTGATTGGGGGGGCGAGGTTACAGTTCTTC. This sequence encodes CATSRDLIGGARLQFF. The chain recombines TRBV15 with TRBJ2-1, with D perhaps matching TRBD2 (7 bases). V was pared by 0 bases and J by 13 bases, with 22 bases between. CDR3 size: 16 residues. Germline loops: CDR1 LNHNV, CDR2 YYDKDF (reference sequence).

This clone was detected many times. This chain connects TRBV11-3 to TRBJ2-1, with 7 bases matching TRBD1. V dropped 3 bases and J dropped 3; count of bases not matched to a gene: 5. This CDR3 has 15 residues. CDR1 and CDR2 (germline): SGHNT, YENEEA. The CDR3 DNA follows: TGTGCCAGCAGCTTGTTGGGACAGAGCTACAATGAGCAGTTCTTC. It specifies CASSLLGQSYNEQFF.

This clone occurred a few times. This sequence joins TRBV27 and TRBJ2-3, with D maybe TRBD1 (6 bases). The CDR3 length is 17 residues. Trimming stripped 2 bases from V and 2 bases from J, with 17 bases between. The germline gives CDR1 MNHEY, CDR2 SMNVEV (reference sequence). The CDR3 coding sequence is TGTGCCAGCAGTTTAGGCCCGTGGCAGGGGTTCACAGATACGCAGTATTTT. Encoded protein: CASSLGPWQGFTDTQYF.

This clone was counted a few times. The V and J genes are TRBV2 and TRBJ2-3; no clear D gene. Looked up from germline, CDR1 is SNHLY and CDR2 is FYNNEI. V was pared by 7 bases and J by 0 bases, with 14 bases between. The CDR3 has 15 amino acids. The CDR3 region has the DNA TGTGCCAGCATCCTGGGTGGATCTAGCACAGATACGCAGTATTTT. This translates into CASILGGSSTDTQYF. The complete variable domain, with remaining parts taken from reference TRBV2 and TRBJ2-3, reads EPEVTQTPSHQVTQMGQEVILRCVPISNHLYFYWYRQILGQKVEFLVSFYNNEISEKSEIFDDQFSVERPDGSNFTLKIRSTKLEDSAMYFCASILGGSSTDTQYFGPGTRLTVL.

This clone was picked up a small number of times. This chain links TRBV9 with TRBJ2-2; tentatively, D is TRBD1 (6 bases). Germline V gives CDR1 SGDLS, CDR2 YYNGEE. The CDR3 sequence is 14 residues long. V was shortened by 3 bases and J by 5 bases, with 11 bases between the two germline ends. Here the CDR3 DNA reads TGTGCCAGCAGCGCCTACACAGGGACCGGGGAGCTGTTTTTT. Translation gives CASSAYTGTGELFF.

The J gene is TRBJ2-3, the V gene TRBV18, with no clear D. This CDR3 is built from 15 residues. Trimming took 3 bases from V and 1 from J, leaving 11 bases between them. The germline CDR1 and CDR2 sequences are KGHSH and LQKENI. The CDR3: CASSPPGQGTDTQYF. The CDR3 DNA reads TGTGCCAGCTCACCTCCCGGGCAGGGCACAGATACGCAGTATTTT.

This clone has only a few counts. This rearrangement joins TRBV10-3 to TRBJ1-5, with a weak D call TRBD1 (6 bases). V was cut by 10 bases and J by 0 bases, with 19 bases left in between. The CDR3 consists of 16 residues. In germline, CDR1 is ENHRY, CDR2 SYGVKD. Written as DNA, the CDR3 is TGTGCCAGCGCTGAGACAGGACCCTATAGCAATCAGCCCCAGCATTTT. Translating it yields CASAETGPYSNQPQHF.

The chain links TRBV29-1 to TRBJ2-7, with 11 bases that match TRBD1. The trim removed 4 bases at V and 4 bases at J, leaving 3 bases unmatched. CDR1 and CDR2 (germline): SQVTM, ANQGSEA. The length of the CDR3 is 13 residues. DNA for the CDR3: TGCAGCGTTGTGGGACAGGGGGGATACGAGCAGTACTTC. It translates to CSVVGQGGYEQYF.

The sample holds a few counts of this clone. V gene TRBV11-3 combines with J gene TRBJ1-2; the match to TRBD1 covers 7 bases. V shed 3 bases, J shed 3 bases, and the junction held 4 bases outside the gene matches. The CDR3 length is 14 residues. Looked up from germline, CDR1 is SGHNT and CDR2 is YENEEA. CDR3 DNA sequence: TGTGCCAGCAGCTTTTCTACAGGGGACTATGGCTACACCTTC. Encoded protein: CASSFSTGDYGYTF.

The V gene is TRBV30, the J gene TRBJ2-2; a possible D gene is TRBD1 (5 bases). The germline V gene has CDR1 GTSNPN and CDR2 SVGIG (reference sequence). V lost 3 bases to trimming and J lost 4 bases, with 9 bases between them. The CDR3 covers 13 residues. The CDR3 here is CAWRRQSTGELFF. CDR3 nucleotides: TGTGCCTGGAGGAGACAGAGCACCGGGGAGCTGTTTTTT.

This chain links TRBV5-1 with TRBJ2-5, with D unresolved. CDR1 and CDR2 from the germline V gene are SGHRS and YFSETQ. The V gene lost 1 base and the J gene lost 4 bases, with 11 bases spanning the gap. The CDR3 contains 14 residues. The CDR3 protein is CASSLWLDAETQYF. In nucleotides, the CDR3 is TGCGCCAGCAGCTTGTGGCTAGATGCAGAGACCCAGTACTTC.

The chain combines TRBV28 with TRBJ1-1; D unresolved. CDR1 MDHEN and CDR2 SYDVKM come from the germline V gene. The CDR3 has 14 amino acids. V lost 7 bases and J 5 bases, leaving 17 bases between the germline ends. CDR3 amino acids: CASNPPGRWTEAFF. DNA for the CDR3: TGTGCCAGCAACCCCCCGGGGAGGTGGACTGAAGCTTTCTTT.

V is TRBV11-3 and J is TRBJ1-4; 8 bases align to TRBD1. The CDR3 runs to 15 residues. CDR1 and CDR2 (germline): SGHNT, YENEEA. Unmatched junction bases numbered 7, after V lost 2 bases and J lost 8 bases. The CDR3 is CASSLSGGFGEKLFF. CDR3 coding DNA: TGTGCCAGCAGCTTATCAGGGGGCTTTGGGGAAAAACTGTTTTTT.

V and J are TRBV9 and TRBJ2-5; D is possibly TRBD2 (7 bases). Germline CDR1 reads SGDLS; CDR2 reads YYNGEE. The length of the CDR3 is 15 residues. Trimming removed 0 bases from V and 10 bases from J, with 19 bases in between. The CDR3 spells CASSVDPTGGRDQYF. As DNA, the CDR3 is TGTGCCAGCAGCGTAGATCCCACGGGGGGCCGCGACCAGTACTTC.

This chain joins TRBV5-1 and TRBJ2-1; 7 bases agree with TRBD1. Trimming took 0 bases from V and 8 from J; bases not matched to a gene: 8. Germline assignment: CDR1 SGHRS and CDR2 YFSETQ. This CDR3 has 15 residues. DNA for the CDR3: TGCGCCAGCAGCTTGGGTACAGGGGCATCGGATGAGCAGTTCTTC. It encodes CASSLGTGASDEQFF.

The chain couples TRBV18 to TRBJ1-1, with unresolved D. CDR1 and CDR2 (germline): KGHSH, LQKENI. V dropped 5 bases and J dropped 5 bases, with 15 bases sitting between them. The CDR3 has 14 residues. The CDR3 protein is CASSSIPGMTEAFF. In DNA form, the CDR3 reads TGTGCCAGCTCATCTATACCGGGAATGACTGAAGCTTTCTTT.

This clone was counted a few times. The chain couples TRBV18 to TRBJ1-1, with 10 bases that match TRBD1. The CDR3 contains 13 residues. The trim removed 10 bases at V and 4 bases at J, leaving 6 bases unmatched. CDR1 is KGHSH and CDR2 is LQKENI in the germline V gene. In DNA form, the CDR3 reads TGTGCCACCTCCGGGACAGGGGTCACTGAAGCTTTCTTT. It codes for CATSGTGVTEAFF.

The rearrangement links TRBV18 to TRBJ2-6, with 7 bases fitting TRBD1. CDR3 size: 17 residues. J was trimmed by 0 bases and V by 4 bases; bases with no gene match: 6. The V gene's germline CDR1 is KGHSH and CDR2 LQKENI. The CDR3: CASSLRQGASGANVLTF. In nucleotides, the CDR3 is TGTGCCAGCTCACTCAGACAGGGAGCCTCTGGGGCCAACGTCCTGACTTTC.

By share, this clone counts as medium-sized (0.01 to 0.1%). The rearrangement joins TRBV7-4 to TRBJ2-7; D is tentatively TRBD1 or TRBD2 (5 bases each). V lost 5 bases to trimming and J lost 6 bases, with 14 bases between them. Germline V gene lookup returns CDR1 SGHVT and CDR2 SQSDAQ. This CDR3 is 13 amino acids long. CDR3 protein: CASSMGPQLEQYF. DNA of the CDR3: TGTGCCAGCAGCATGGGACCTCAGCTCGAGCAGTACTTC.

In regard to this clone: One end of the junction does not line up with germline, which may come from a read error. The J gene is TRBJ2-7, the V gene TRBV5-1, with D perhaps TRBD1 or TRBD2 (6 bases each). The CDR3 is made up of 16 amino acids. Germline assignment: CDR1 SGHRS and CDR2 YFSETQ. Written as DNA, the CDR3 is TGCGCCACGTCCAGGGCGGGATCTAAGGGGGGACCCGGCGGGCACTTC. It translates to CATSRAGSKGGPGGHF.

The chain links TRBV15 to TRBJ2-3; 12 bases are shared with TRBD2. The CDR3 covers 18 residues. Germline-derived CDR1 and CDR2 are LNHNV and YYDKDF (reference sequence). The V and J ends lost 5 bases and 2 bases, in that order; junction bases with no gene match: 11. CDR3 sequence: CATSWRQTSGRDTDTQYF. In nucleotides, the CDR3 is TGTGCCACCAGCTGGCGACAGACTAGCGGGAGAGACACAGATACGCAGTATTTT.